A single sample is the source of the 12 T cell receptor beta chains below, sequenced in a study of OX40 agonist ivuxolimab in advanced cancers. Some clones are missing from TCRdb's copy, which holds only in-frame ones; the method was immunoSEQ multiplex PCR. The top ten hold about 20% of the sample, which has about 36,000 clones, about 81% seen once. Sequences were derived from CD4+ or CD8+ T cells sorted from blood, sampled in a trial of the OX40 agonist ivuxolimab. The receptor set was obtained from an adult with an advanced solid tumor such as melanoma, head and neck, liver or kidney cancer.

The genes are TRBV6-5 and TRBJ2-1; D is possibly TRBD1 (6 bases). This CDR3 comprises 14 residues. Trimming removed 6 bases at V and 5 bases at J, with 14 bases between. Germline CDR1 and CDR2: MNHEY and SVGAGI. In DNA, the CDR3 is TGTGCCAGCAGGGCCCTCGGACAGCACAATGAGCAGTTCTTC. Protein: CASRALGQHNEQFF.

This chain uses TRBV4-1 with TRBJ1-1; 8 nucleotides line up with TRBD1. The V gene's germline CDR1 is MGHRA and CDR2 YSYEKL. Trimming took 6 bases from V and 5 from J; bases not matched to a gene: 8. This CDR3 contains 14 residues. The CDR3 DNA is TGCGCCAGCAGTCCTGACAGGGGATGGACTGAAGCTTTCTTT. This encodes CASSPDRGWTEAFF.

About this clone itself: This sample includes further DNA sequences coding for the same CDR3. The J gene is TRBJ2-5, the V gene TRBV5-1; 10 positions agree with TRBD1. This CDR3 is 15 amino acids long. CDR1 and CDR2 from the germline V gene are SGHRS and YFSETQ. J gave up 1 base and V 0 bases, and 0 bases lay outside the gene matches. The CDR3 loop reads CASSLGTGGQETQYF. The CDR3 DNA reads TGCGCCAGCAGCTTGGGGACAGGGGGCCAAGAGACCCAGTACTTC.

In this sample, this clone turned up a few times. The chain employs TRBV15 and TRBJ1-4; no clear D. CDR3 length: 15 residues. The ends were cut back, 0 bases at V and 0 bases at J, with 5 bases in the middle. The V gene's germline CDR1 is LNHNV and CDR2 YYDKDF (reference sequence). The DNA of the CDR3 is TGTGCCACCAGCAGAGATTACTCAACTAATGAAAAACTGTTTTTT. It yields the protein CATSRDYSTNEKLFF.

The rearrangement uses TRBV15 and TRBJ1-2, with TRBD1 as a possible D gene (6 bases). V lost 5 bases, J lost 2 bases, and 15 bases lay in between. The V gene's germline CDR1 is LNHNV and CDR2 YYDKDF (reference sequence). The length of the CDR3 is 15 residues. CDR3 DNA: TGTGCCACCAGCTCCCGGACAGTTCCGAACTATGGCTACACCTTC. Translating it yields CATSSRTVPNYGYTF.

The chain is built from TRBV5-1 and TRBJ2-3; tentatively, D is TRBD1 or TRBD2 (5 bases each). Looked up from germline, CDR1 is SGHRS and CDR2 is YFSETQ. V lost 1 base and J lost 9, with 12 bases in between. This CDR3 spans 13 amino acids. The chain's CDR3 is CASSLLGERTQYF. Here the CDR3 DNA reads TGCGCCAGCAGCTTGTTAGGGGAGAGGACGCAGTATTTT.

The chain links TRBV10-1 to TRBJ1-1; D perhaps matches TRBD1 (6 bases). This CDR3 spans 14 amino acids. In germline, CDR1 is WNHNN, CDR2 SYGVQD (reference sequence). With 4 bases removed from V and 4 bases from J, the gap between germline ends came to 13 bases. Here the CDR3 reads CASSAQGSGTEAFF. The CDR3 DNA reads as TGCGCCAGCAGTGCTCAGGGGTCGGGCACTGAAGCTTTCTTT.

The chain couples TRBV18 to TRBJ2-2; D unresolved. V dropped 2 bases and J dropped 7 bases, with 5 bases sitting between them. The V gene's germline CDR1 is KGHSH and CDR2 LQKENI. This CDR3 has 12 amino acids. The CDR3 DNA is TGTGCCAGCTCACCAACCGGCGGGGAGCTGTTTTTT. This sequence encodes CASSPTGGELFF.

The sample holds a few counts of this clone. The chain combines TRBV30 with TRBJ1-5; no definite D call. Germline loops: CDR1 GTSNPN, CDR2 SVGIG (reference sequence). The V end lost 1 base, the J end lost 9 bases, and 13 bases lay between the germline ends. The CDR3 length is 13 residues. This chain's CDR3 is CAWSDFAGSPQHF. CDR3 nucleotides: TGTGCCTGGAGTGACTTCGCCGGTTCGCCCCAGCATTTT.

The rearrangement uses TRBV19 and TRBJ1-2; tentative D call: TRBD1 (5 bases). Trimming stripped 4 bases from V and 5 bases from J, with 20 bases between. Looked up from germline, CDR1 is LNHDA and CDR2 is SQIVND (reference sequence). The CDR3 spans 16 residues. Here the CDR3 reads CASSRGPTDVLYGYTF. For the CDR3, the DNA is TGTGCCAGTAGTAGGGGACCTACGGACGTTCTTTATGGCTACACCTTC.

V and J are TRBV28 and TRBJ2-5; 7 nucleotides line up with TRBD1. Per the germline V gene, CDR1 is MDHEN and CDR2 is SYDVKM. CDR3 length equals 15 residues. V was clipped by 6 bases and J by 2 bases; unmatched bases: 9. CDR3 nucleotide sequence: TGTGCCAGCAGAAAGGTGGACAGGCCACAAGAGACCCAGTACTTC. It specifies CASRKVDRPQETQYF. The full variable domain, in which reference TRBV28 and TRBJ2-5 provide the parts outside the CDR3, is DVKVTQSSRYLVKRTGEKVFLECVQDMDHENMFWYRQDPGLGLRLIYFSYDVKMKEKGDIPEGYSVSREKKERFSLILESASTNQTSMYLCASRKVDRPQETQYFGPGTRLLVL.

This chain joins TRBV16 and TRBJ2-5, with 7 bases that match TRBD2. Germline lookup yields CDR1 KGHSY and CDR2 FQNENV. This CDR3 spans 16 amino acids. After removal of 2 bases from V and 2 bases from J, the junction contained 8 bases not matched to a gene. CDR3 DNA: TGTGCCAGCAGCCAACGCGGGGGATCTTTACAAGAGACCCAGTACTTC. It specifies CASSQRGGSLQETQYF.